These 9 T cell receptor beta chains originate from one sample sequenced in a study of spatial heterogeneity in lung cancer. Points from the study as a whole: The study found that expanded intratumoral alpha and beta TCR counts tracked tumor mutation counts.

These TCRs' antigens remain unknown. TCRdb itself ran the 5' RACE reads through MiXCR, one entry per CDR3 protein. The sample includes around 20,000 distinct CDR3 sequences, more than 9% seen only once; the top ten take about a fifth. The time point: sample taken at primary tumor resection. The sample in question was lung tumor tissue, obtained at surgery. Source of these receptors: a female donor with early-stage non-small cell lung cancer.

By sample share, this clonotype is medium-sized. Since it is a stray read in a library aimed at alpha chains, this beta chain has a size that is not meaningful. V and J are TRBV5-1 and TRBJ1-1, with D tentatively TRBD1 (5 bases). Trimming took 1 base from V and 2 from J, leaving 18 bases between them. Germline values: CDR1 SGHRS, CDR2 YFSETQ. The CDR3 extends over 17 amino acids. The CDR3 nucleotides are TGCGCCAGCAGCTTGCTTCGAGGAGGGGAGGTTAACACTGAAGCTTTCTTT. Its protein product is CASSLLRGGEVNTEAFF.

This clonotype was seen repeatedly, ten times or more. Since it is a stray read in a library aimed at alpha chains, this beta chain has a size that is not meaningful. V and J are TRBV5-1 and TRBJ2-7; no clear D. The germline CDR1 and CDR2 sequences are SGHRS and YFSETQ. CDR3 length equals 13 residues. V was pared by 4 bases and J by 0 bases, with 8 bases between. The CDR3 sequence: CASSELSSYEQYF. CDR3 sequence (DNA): TGCGCCAGCAGCGAGCTGTCCTCCTACGAGCAGTACTTC.

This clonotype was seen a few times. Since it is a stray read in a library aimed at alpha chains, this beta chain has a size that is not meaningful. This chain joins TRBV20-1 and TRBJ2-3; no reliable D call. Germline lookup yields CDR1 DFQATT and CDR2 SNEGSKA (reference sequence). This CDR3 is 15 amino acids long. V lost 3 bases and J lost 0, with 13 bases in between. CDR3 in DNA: TGCAGTGCTAGTCGGGCGGAAACTAGCACAGATACGCAGTATTTT. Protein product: CSASRAETSTDTQYF.

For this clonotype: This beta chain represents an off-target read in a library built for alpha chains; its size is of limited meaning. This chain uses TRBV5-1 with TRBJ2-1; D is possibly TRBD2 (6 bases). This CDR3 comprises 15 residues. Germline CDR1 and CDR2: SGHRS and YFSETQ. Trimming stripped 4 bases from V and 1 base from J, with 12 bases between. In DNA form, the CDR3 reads TGCGCCAGCAGCCAGGGACTTCCATCCTACAATGAGCAGTTCTTC. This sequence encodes CASSQGLPSYNEQFF.

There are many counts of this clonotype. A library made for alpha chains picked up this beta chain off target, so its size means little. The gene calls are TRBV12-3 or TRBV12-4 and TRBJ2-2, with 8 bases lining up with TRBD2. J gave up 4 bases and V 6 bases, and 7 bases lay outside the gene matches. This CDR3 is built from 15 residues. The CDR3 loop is CASSRSGGSTGELFF. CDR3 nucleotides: TGTGCCAGCAGCCGGAGCGGGGGTAGCACCGGGGAGCTGTTTTTT.

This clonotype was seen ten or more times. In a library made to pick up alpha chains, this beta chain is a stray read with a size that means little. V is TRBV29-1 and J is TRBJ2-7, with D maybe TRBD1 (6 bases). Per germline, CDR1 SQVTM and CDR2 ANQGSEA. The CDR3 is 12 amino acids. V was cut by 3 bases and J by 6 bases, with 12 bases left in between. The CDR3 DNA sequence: TGCAGCGTTGATCAGGGGATCGGCGAGCAGTACTTC. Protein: CSVDQGIGEQYF.

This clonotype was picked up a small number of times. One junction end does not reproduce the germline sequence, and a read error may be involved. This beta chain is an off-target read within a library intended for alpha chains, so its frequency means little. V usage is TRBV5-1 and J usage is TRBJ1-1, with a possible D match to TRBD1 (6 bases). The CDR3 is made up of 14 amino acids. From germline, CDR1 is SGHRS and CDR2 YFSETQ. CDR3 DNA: TGCGCCAGCAGCTCGGGACAACAGAACACTGGAGCTTTCTTT. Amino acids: CASSSGQQNTGAFF.

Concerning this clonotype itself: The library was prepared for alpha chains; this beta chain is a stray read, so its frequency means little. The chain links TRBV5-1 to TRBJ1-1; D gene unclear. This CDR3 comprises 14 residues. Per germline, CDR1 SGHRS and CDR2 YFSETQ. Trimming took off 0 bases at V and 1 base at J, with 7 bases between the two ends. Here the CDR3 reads CASSLAWGNTEAFF. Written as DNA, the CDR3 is TGCGCCAGCAGCTTGGCCTGGGGGAACACTGAAGCTTTCTTT.

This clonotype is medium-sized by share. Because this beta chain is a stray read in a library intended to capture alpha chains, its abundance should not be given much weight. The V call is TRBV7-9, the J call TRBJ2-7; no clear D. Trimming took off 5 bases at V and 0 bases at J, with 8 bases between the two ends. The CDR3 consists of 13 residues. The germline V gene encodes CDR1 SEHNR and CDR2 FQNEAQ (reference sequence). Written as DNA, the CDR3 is TGTGCCAGCAGCCCAAGGAGCTCCTACGAGCAGTACTTC. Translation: CASSPRSSYEQYF. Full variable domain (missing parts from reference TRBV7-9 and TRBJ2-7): DTGVSQNPRHKITKRGQNVTFRCDPISEHNRLYWYRQTLGQGPEFLTYFQNEAQLEKSRLLSDRFSAERPKGSFSTLEIQRTEQGDSAMYLCASSPRSSYEQYFGPGTRLTVT.